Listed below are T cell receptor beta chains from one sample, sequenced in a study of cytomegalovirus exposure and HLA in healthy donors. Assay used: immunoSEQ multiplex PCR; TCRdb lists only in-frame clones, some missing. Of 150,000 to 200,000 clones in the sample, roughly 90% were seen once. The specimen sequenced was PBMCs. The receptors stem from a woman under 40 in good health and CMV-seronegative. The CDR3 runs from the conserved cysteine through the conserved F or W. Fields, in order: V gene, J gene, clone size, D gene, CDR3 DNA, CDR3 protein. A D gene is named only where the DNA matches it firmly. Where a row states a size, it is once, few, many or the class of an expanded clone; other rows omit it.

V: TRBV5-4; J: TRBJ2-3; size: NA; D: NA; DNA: TGTGCCAGCAGCTTGTCGGATACGCAGTATTTT; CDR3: CASSLSDTQYF
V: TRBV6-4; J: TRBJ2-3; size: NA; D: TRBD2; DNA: TGTGCCAGCAGTGACGGGGGGGACACAGATACGCAGTATTTT; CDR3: CASSDGGDTDTQYF
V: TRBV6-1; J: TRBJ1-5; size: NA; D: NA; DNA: TGTGCCAGCAGAGGCGTCAATCAGCCCCAGCATTTT; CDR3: CASRGVNQPQHF
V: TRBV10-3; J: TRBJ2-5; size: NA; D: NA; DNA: TGTGCCATCAGTGACCTAGAAGGGAGTACCCAGTACTTC; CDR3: CAISDLEGSTQYF
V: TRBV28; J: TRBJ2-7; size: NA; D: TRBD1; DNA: TGTGCCAGCCGTCGACAGGGATCATACGAGCAGTACTTC; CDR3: CASRRQGSYEQYF
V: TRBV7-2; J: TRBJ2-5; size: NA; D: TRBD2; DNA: TGTGCCAGCAGCTTGGGACTAGCGGGGGAGACCCAGTACTTC; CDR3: CASSLGLAGETQYF
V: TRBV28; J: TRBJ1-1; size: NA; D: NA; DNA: TGTGCCAGCAGTTTATTCCCGACTGAAGCTTTCTTT; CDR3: CASSLFPTEAFF
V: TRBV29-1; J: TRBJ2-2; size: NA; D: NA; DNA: TGCAGCGTTGGCATTGAGAACACCGGGGAGCTGTTTTTT; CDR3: CSVGIENTGELFF
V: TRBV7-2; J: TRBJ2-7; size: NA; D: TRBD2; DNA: TGTGCCAGCAGCAAACTAGCGGGGCAGTCTTACTACGAGCAGTACTTC; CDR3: CASSKLAGQSYYEQYF
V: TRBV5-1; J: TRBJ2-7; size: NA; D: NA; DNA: TGCGCCAGCAGCTTGATGAGCGGGCGTAGCTCCTACGAGCAGTACTTC; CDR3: CASSLMSGRSSYEQYF
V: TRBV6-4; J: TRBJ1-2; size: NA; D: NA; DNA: TGTGCCAGCAGTGACATATTCTACCCCGGGCACTATGGCTACACCTTC; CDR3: CASSDIFYPGHYGYTF
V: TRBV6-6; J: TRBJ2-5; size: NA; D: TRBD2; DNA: TGTGCCAGCAGGCTGACTAGCGGAAAAGAGACCCAGTACTTC; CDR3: CASRLTSGKETQYF
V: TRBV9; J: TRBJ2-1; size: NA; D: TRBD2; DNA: TGTGCCAGCAGCCACCACGGGACTAGCGCCAATGAGCAGTTCTTC; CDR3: CASSHHGTSANEQFF
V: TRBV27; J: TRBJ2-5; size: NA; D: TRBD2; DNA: TGTGCCAGCAGTCCTTGGGTCCCGGGACTAGCGGGACAAGAGACCCAGTACTTC; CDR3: CASSPWVPGLAGQETQYF
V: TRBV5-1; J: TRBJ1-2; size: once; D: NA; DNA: TGCGCCAGCAGCTTGGACGGTTTCCTTGGCTACACCTTC; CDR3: CASSLDGFLGYTF
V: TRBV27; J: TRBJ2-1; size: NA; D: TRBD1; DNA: TGTGCCAGCAGTGGACAGGGGGCGAGGTACAATGAGCAGTTCTTC; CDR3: CASSGQGARYNEQFF
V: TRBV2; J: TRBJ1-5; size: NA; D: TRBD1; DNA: TGTGCCAGCAGTGTATGGGGACAGGGGGCGCGAGGGAATAATCAGCCCCAGCATTTT; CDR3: CASSVWGQGARGNNQPQHF
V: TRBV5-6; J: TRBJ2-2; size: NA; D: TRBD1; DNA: TGTGCCAGCAGGTTACGACAGGGGGCTTTCGGGGAGCTGTTTTTT; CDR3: CASRLRQGAFGELFF